Following are 5 T cell receptor beta chains from one sample sequenced in a study of control samples from healthy donors and cancer patients. Sequencing was performed with immunoSEQ multiplex PCR; in TCRdb, only in-frame clones are kept and a portion is missing. The table shows 170,000 or so clones, with about 91% occurring only once. Material: blood. The receptors were gathered from a middle-aged woman in good health.

This clone was counted once. The CDR3 loop reads CASSSPSPTSGTYNEQFF. In DNA form, the CDR3 reads TGTGCCAGCAGTTCTCCCTCCCCGACTAGCGGTACCTACAATGAGCAGTTCTTC. The chain has TRBV27 and TRBJ2-1; 9 bases are shared with TRBD2. The germline CDR1 and CDR2 sequences are MNHEY and SMNVEV (reference sequence). The CDR3 has 18 amino acids. J gave up 2 bases and V 4 bases, and 12 bases lay outside the gene matches.

The chain employs TRBV6-5 and TRBJ1-3; D is unresolved. V was clipped by 7 bases and J by 0 bases, with 10 bases between them. Per germline, CDR1 MNHEY and CDR2 SVGAGI. This CDR3 spans 14 amino acids. CDR3: CASTISPSGNTIYF. DNA for the CDR3: TGTGCCAGCACGATAAGCCCCTCTGGAAACACCATATATTTT.

This clone appeared once. This chain connects TRBV9 to TRBJ1-1; D gene unclear. V was pared by 0 bases and J by 4 bases, with 10 bases between. The CDR3 loop spans 14 amino acids. Germline V gene lookup returns CDR1 SGDLS and CDR2 YYNGEE. The CDR3 DNA reads TGTGCCAGCAGCGTAGCTACGGGGTTCACTGAAGCTTTCTTT. Protein product: CASSVATGFTEAFF.

This clone has a handful of counts. Other DNA sequences in this specimen translate into the identical CDR3. This chain links TRBV13 with TRBJ2-7; D gene ambiguous. CDR1 PRHDT and CDR2 FYEKMQ come from the germline V gene (reference sequence). V lost 1 base and J lost 1, with 2 bases in between. The CDR3 extends over 12 amino acids. The CDR3 DNA reads as TGTGCCAGCAGCTTAGAATCCTACGAGCAGTACTTC. Its translation: CASSLESYEQYF.

The V and J genes are TRBV5-4 and TRBJ1-1; no reliable D call. The germline V gene encodes CDR1 SGHNT and CDR2 YYREEE (reference sequence). The CDR3 spans 12 residues. Trimming cost V 4 bases and J 12 bases, with 16 bases left between them. The CDR3 DNA follows: TGTGCCAGCAGCCTCTCCGGTCTCGAAACTTTCTTT. Protein: CASSLSGLETFF.